This T cell receptor (beta chain) originates from a study of blood T cells in healthy people across ages. Overall study results and limits: When one million T cells were used, diversity estimates were thought to be underestimates.

Germline V gene data show CDR1 as LNHNV and CDR2 as YYDKDF (reference sequence). Trimming pared 3 bases from V and 3 bases from J, leaving 18 bases between. This CDR3 is built from 16 residues. This clonotype has only a few counts. Its specificity is unknown. Investigators took about 9.4 milliliters of peripheral blood from every donor. It was with a sample-barcoded 5' primer and a J-beta primer mix that a second PCR of roughly 6 to 11 cycles was run. Every cDNA molecule bore a tag from a template-switch adaptor containing 12 random nucleotides. Via MiXCR, TCRdb re-called the 5' RACE reads, giving one row per CDR3 protein. Among 1 million or so distinct CDR3 sequences, 35% to 55% were seen once, and the ten largest hold 18%.

V is TRBV15 and J is TRBJ2-7, with a tentative D call TRBD1 (7 bases). The sample comprised blood. The origin of this receptor is a woman aged 60-70 years in good health. CDR3 in amino acids: CATSRFRGVSSYEQYF. In DNA form, the CDR3 reads TGTGCCACCAGCAGGTTCAGGGGGGTTTCGAGCTACGAGCAGTACTTC.